This TCR beta chain was sequenced for a study of CD8 T cells in ankylosing spondylitis. This clonotype was counted between two and nine times. The antigen remains unidentified. TCRdb recomputed calls from the 5' RACE reads with MiXCR, one row per CDR3 protein. Here the sample spans around 450,000 distinct CDR3 sequences, roughly 25% being singletons. Study results and caveats: Seven to nine highly homologous variants made up a TCR beta motif that seemed to typify ankylosing spondylitis blood.

This clonotype was sampled from a male donor with ankylosing spondylitis. Sequenced input: blood, either unsorted or a sorted T cell fraction (not recorded which).

DNA for the CDR3: TGTGCCAGCAGTGGAACAGGGTCGGGTGGCTACACCTTC. Translation: CASSGTGSGGYTF. The V and J genes are TRBV6-6 and TRBJ1-2; a weak D match, TRBD1 (6 bases). Trimming pared 5 bases from V and 7 bases from J, leaving 14 bases between. The CDR3 consists of 13 residues. Germline V gene data show CDR1 as MNHNY and CDR2 as SVGAGI (reference sequence).